The rows below give T cell receptor beta chains drawn from one sample of a study of shared clonotypes between healthy human individuals. Some clones are missing from TCRdb's copy, which holds only in-frame ones; the method was immunoSEQ multiplex PCR. Seen here are about 2,200,000 clones, under 95% observed once, and the top ten hold more than 1.5%. Source material: naive CD8+ T cells from PBMCs. These receptors were obtained from a man aged 18-30 years in good health. Some clones in this sample may be carry-over from other donors' samples. Each CDR3 is given with its conserved first and last residue. Each record gives: CDR3 length, V gene, clone size, J gene, D gene, CDR3 DNA, CDR3 protein. D genes are given only for firm matches. Clone size, where shown, is once, few, many, or a class for clones that have expanded.

>15|TRBV5-1|.|TRBJ2-7|.
TGCGCCAGCAGCCGACAGAGAGGGGGCTCCTACGAGCAGTACTTC
CASSRQRGGSYEQYF
>11|TRBV7-9|.|TRBJ1-1|TRBD1
TGTGCCAGCAGCATCGACAGGGGGGCTTTCTTT
CASSIDRGAFF
>14|TRBV28|.|TRBJ2-1|TRBD2
TGTGCCAGCAGTTTCAGCGGGAGGACGCATGAGCAGTTCTTC
CASSFSGRTHEQFF
>15|TRBV4-1|.|TRBJ2-3|.
TGCGCCAGCAGCCAAGAATGGTCCTCCGGGGATACGCAGTATTTT
CASSQEWSSGDTQYF
>13|TRBV30|.|TRBJ2-1|.
TGTGCCTGGCGGGGGTGGCCCTACAATGAGCAGTTCTTC
CAWRGWPYNEQFF
>14|TRBV27|.|TRBJ2-1|.
TGTGCCAGCAGCCTCCGGGCCATCTACAATGAGCAGTTCTTC
CASSLRAIYNEQFF
>15|TRBV19|.|TRBJ2-1|.
TGTGCCAGTAGCCTCACCGGGACAACCTACAATGAGCAGTTCTTC
CASSLTGTTYNEQFF
>13|TRBV5-4|.|TRBJ2-7|.
TGTGCCAGCAGCTTGACGGAGAGCTACGAGCAGTACTTC
CASSLTESYEQYF
>15|TRBV4-3|few|TRBJ1-1|.
TGCGCCAGCAGCCCCACGACGATCGGGAACACTGAAGCTTTCTTT
CASSPTTIGNTEAFF
>16|TRBV5-1|.|TRBJ2-7|TRBD1
TGCGCCAGCAGCTTTACCGGGACAGGTGTATTAGGGGAGCAGTACTTC
CASSFTGTGVLGEQYF
>16|TRBV7-9|.|TRBJ2-1|.
TGTGCCAGCAGCTTAGCGCCCGGGAGTAACTACAATGAGCAGTTCTTC
CASSLAPGSNYNEQFF
>14|TRBV10-2|.|TRBJ2-7|TRBD2
TGCGCCAGCAGCACTAGCGGGAGGAACGACGAGCAGTACTTC
CASSTSGRNDEQYF
>14|TRBV6-1|.|TRBJ1-1|.
TGTGCCAGCAGCGCCAGGACAGTGAACACTGAAGCTTTCTTT
CASSARTVNTEAFF
>15|TRBV30|.|TRBJ2-7|TRBD1
TGTGCCTGGGCGGGTGGGGTCCACAGGGGCTCCGAGCAGTACTTC
CAWAGGVHRGSEQYF
>13|TRBV19|.|TRBJ1-1|.
TGTGCCAGTGGGTCCCCGGGGAACACTGAAGCTTTCTTT
CASGSPGNTEAFF
>20|TRBV9|.|TRBJ2-6|.
TGTGCCAGCAGCGTAGACCCAAAGGAAGGTCTCAGGAGTGGGGCCAACGTCCTGACTTTC
CASSVDPKEGLRSGANVLTF
>16|TRBV14|.|TRBJ2-7|TRBD2
TGTGCCAGCAGCCAAGGGGGACTAGCGGGAGTAGGGGAGCAGTACTTC
CASSQGGLAGVGEQYF
>17|TRBV11-3|.|TRBJ2-7|TRBD1
TGTGCCAGCAGCGCCCGACCAGGGGGAGAGAGCTCCTACGAGCAGTACTTC
CASSARPGGESSYEQYF
>17|TRBV7-9|.|TRBJ2-3|.
TGTGCCAGCAGCTTAGCGGGGTTGGGGGATATCACAGATACGCAGTATTTT
CASSLAGLGDITDTQYF
>13|TRBV11-2|.|TRBJ1-1|.
TGTGCCAGCAGCTTAGGGACAGCCACTGAAGCTTTCTTT
CASSLGTATEAFF
>15|TRBV7-8|.|TRBJ1-1|.
TGTGCCAGCAGCCCCGTGAATTGGGGGAACACTGAAGCTTTCTTT
CASSPVNWGNTEAFF
>17|TRBV7-9|.|TRBJ2-7|TRBD2
TGTGCCAGCAGCTTAGGCAGCGGGAGGCTGAGCTCCTACGAGCAGTACTTC
CASSLGSGRLSSYEQYF
>12|TRBV11-2|.|TRBJ2-7|.
TGTGCCAGCAGCTTCGGGCAGTACGAGCAGTACTTC
CASSFGQYEQYF
>12|TRBV10-2|.|TRBJ1-1|TRBD1
TGCGCCAGCGGACAGGGGAACACTGAAGCTTTCTTT
CASGQGNTEAFF
>15|TRBV7-6|once|TRBJ1-1|.
TGTGCCAGCAGCTTACTCAGAGCCCCGAACACTGAAGCTTTCTTT
CASSLLRAPNTEAFF
>14|TRBV6-6|.|TRBJ2-1|TRBD2
TGTGCCAGCAGTTACTCTGGGGGAGGGGATGAGCAGTTCTTC
CASSYSGGGDEQFF
>15|TRBV7-3|.|TRBJ2-7|.
TGTGCCAGCAGCGTAACAGGCGGATCAACCTACGAGCAGTACTTC
CASSVTGGSTYEQYF
>16|TRBV6-5|.|TRBJ1-1|.
TGTGCCAGCAGTTGGTTGTGGGACACTAAGAACACTGAAGCTTTCTTT
CASSWLWDTKNTEAFF
>15|TRBV27|.|TRBJ2-7|TRBD2
TGTGCCAGCAGTTTATCTCCCGGGGGGGTTTACGAGCAGTACTTC
CASSLSPGGVYEQYF
>17|TRBV5-1|.|TRBJ2-1|TRBD2
TGCGCCAGCAGCCTAACTAGCGGGTACGGCTCCTACAATGAGCAGTTCTTC
CASSLTSGYGSYNEQFF
>12|TRBV19|.|TRBJ1-1|.
TGTGCCACCACAACAGGGTACACTGAAGCTTTCTTT
CATTTGYTEAFF
>10|TRBV29-1|.|TRBJ2-7|.
TGCAGCGCCCTTATCGGTGGGCAGTACTTC
CSALIGGQYF
>15|TRBV4-1|.|TRBJ2-7|TRBD2
TGCGCCAGCAGCCAACTAGCGGGAGGTACCTACGAGCAGTACTTC
CASSQLAGGTYEQYF
>15|TRBV7-6|.|TRBJ2-1|TRBD2
TGTGCCAGCAGCGGTAGCGGGATCGATGCAAATGAGCAGTTCTTC
CASSGSGIDANEQFF
>14|TRBV4-1|.|TRBJ1-1|.
TGCGCCAGCAGCCCGCGCGTGGGTTTGTCGGAAGCTTTCTTT
CASSPRVGLSEAFF
>16|TRBV27|.|TRBJ2-1|.
TGTGCCAGCAGTAAAAGCAGCAGCGGCCCCTACAATGAGCAGTTCTTC
CASSKSSSGPYNEQFF
>13|TRBV5-4|.|TRBJ1-2|.
TGTGCCAGCAGCTTGGTTGGGGGGAATGGCTACACCTTC
CASSLVGGNGYTF
>14|TRBV2|.|TRBJ2-3|TRBD2
TGTGCCAGCCGGGGGGGATTTTATGGCGATACGCAGTATTTT
CASRGGFYGDTQYF
>20|TRBV4-3|.|TRBJ2-6|.
TGCGCCAGCAGCCAAGATGACGGACGGACCCGGCTAGGTGGGGCCAACGTCCTGACTTTC
CASSQDDGRTRLGGANVLTF
>13|TRBV9|.|TRBJ2-7|TRBD2
TGTGCCAGCAGCGTAGTGGGAGGGGACGAGCAGTACTTC
CASSVVGGDEQYF
>15|TRBV10-2|once|TRBJ1-5|.
TGCGCCAGCTCTGGAAGAGACCGTTACAATCAGCCCCAGCATTTT
CASSGRDRYNQPQHF
>17|TRBV18|.|TRBJ2-5|TRBD2
TGTGCCAGCTCACCTGCACCGGGACTAGCGGGATCATGGACCCAGTACTTC
CASSPAPGLAGSWTQYF
>16|TRBV18|.|TRBJ2-5|TRBD1
TGTGCCAGCTCACCCACAAAGGGACAGGGGGAAGAGACCCAGTACTTC
CASSPTKGQGEETQYF
>15|TRBV9|.|TRBJ2-7|.
TGTGCCAGCAGCGTAGCTCCGGCAGGGAAACACGAGCAGTACTTC
CASSVAPAGKHEQYF
>15|TRBV9|.|TRBJ2-3|TRBD2
TGTGCCAGCAGCGTTAGCGGGACCGGTGGGGATACGCAGTATTTT
CASSVSGTGGDTQYF
>12|TRBV30|.|TRBJ2-7|.
TGTGCCTGGAGGGACAGAGTCTACGAGCAGTACTTC
CAWRDRVYEQYF
>15|TRBV7-9|.|TRBJ2-1|.
TGTGCCAGCAGCTTGAGCCGACCAGACAACAATGAGCAGTTCTTC
CASSLSRPDNNEQFF
>15|TRBV6-5|.|TRBJ1-1|.
TGTGCCAGCAGTTATTACGGGGACGGGAACACTGAAGCTTTCTTT
CASSYYGDGNTEAFF
>13|TRBV27|.|TRBJ2-2|TRBD1
TGTGCCAGCAGTTTCGACAGGGCCGGGGAGCTGTTTTTT
CASSFDRAGELFF
>13|TRBV5-6|.|TRBJ1-2|TRBD1
TGTGCCAGCAGCCCGGACAGGGACAATGGCTACACCTTC
CASSPDRDNGYTF